This is a list of T cell receptor beta chains from one sample in a study of blood T cell repertoires in COVID-19. TCRdb keeps only in-frame clones here, not all; method: immunoSEQ multiplex PCR. The data show fewer than 50,000 clones, 85% to 90% seen once. Sequenced: peripheral blood. Receptor source: a man in his 60s with active or convalescent COVID-19. Each CDR3 is given with its conserved first and last residue. A D gene is named only where the DNA matches it firmly. Where a row states a size, it is once, few, many or the class of an expanded clone; other rows omit it.

TRBD2	TRBJ2-1	TRBV4-1	.	CASSQEGGSLDEQFF	TGCGCCAGCAGCCAAGAGGGCGGGAGCTTGGATGAGCAGTTCTTC
.	TRBJ2-5	TRBV5-8	.	CASSRDSAREETQYF	TGTGCCAGCAGCCGGGACTCCGCGAGGGAAGAGACCCAGTACTTC
.	TRBJ1-1	TRBV4-1	.	CASSEEDVMNTEAFF	TGCGCCAGCAGCGAGGAGGACGTAATGAACACTGAAGCTTTCTTT
TRBD2	TRBJ2-7	TRBV5-1	few	CASSRTGLAGEQYF	TGCGCCAGCAGCAGGACGGGACTAGCGGGAGAACAGTACTTC
.	TRBJ2-5	TRBV5-1	.	CASVQELGETQYF	TGCGCCAGCGTACAGGAGCTGGGGGAGACCCAGTACTTC
.	TRBJ2-1	TRBV9	.	CASSESGSYNEQFF	TGTGCCAGCAGCGAGTCGGGCTCCTACAATGAGCAGTTCTTC
.	TRBJ1-2	TRBV27	.	CASSSRSYYGYTF	TGTGCCAGCAGTTCGAGGTCTTACTATGGCTACACCTTC
.	TRBJ2-2	TRBV10-3	.	CAIRPRDTGELFF	TGTGCCATCAGACCTCGCGACACCGGGGAGCTGTTTTTT
TRBD1	TRBJ1-4	TRBV2	few	CASRGTGGNNEKLFF	TGTGCCAGCAGAGGGACAGGGGGGAATAATGAAAAACTGTTTTTT
.	TRBJ1-5	TRBV19	.	CASSPNREVQPQHF	TGTGCCAGTAGTCCTAACAGGGAAGTGCAGCCCCAGCATTTT
.	TRBJ2-5	TRBV28	.	CASSSDRLQETQYF	TGTGCCAGCAGTTCCGACAGGTTGCAAGAGACCCAGTACTTC
TRBD2	TRBJ2-1	TRBV9	.	CASSNSLAGAYNEQFF	TGTGCCAGCAGCAACTCCTTAGCGGGAGCCTACAATGAGCAGTTCTTC
.	TRBJ1-1	TRBV11-2	few	CASSVTSRAEAFF	TGTGCCAGCAGCGTAACCAGCAGGGCGGAAGCTTTCTTT
.	TRBJ1-1	TRBV4-1	few	CASSLTVTGGKAFF	TGCGCCAGCAGCCTAACGGTAACAGGCGGTAAAGCTTTCTTT
.	TRBJ2-2	TRBV11-2	.	CASSLNWGGNTGELFF	TGTGCCAGCAGCTTAAATTGGGGCGGGAACACCGGGGAGCTGTTTTTT
.	TRBJ2-7	TRBV30	.	CAWSERGREQYF	TGTGCCTGGAGTGAAAGGGGTCGGGAGCAGTACTTC
TRBD1	TRBJ2-7	TRBV5-1	few	CASASGTGSYEQYF	TGCGCCAGCGCCTCCGGGACAGGGTCCTACGAGCAGTACTTC
TRBD2	TRBJ2-1	TRBV6-1	once	CASSELGTSGRESYNEQFF	TGTGCCAGCAGTGAACTCGGGACTAGCGGGAGGGAGTCCTACAATGAGCAGTTCTTC
.	TRBJ2-7	TRBV18	few	CASSPQRAYEQYF	TGTGCCAGCTCACCCCAGAGGGCCTACGAGCAGTACTTC
TRBD2	TRBJ2-7	TRBV7-9	once	CASSLPTLAGAYEQYF	TGTGCCAGCAGCTTACCCACACTAGCGGGAGCCTACGAGCAGTACTTC
TRBD2	TRBJ2-7	TRBV28	.	CASSLRLAGGSAYEQYF	TGTGCCAGCAGTCTCAGACTAGCGGGAGGTTCAGCCTACGAGCAGTACTTC
TRBD2	TRBJ2-3	TRBV2	.	CAGSLDLAATYTDTQYF	TGTGCCGGGAGCCTTGATCTAGCGGCTACTTACACAGATACGCAGTATTTT
.	TRBJ1-2	TRBV12-3/TRBV12-4	.	CASSPRGSYGYTF	TGTGCCAGCAGTCCAAGGGGAAGCTATGGCTACACCTTC
TRBD1	TRBJ2-5	TRBV6-5	.	CASRPQGATETQYF	TGTGCCAGCAGGCCCCAGGGGGCGACGGAGACCCAGTACTTC
TRBD2	TRBJ2-7	TRBV5-1	.	CASSGGTSGYYEQYF	TGCGCCAGCAGCGGCGGGACTAGCGGCTACTACGAGCAGTACTTC
.	TRBJ1-5	TRBV2	.	CASSEARQPQHF	TGTGCCAGCAGTGAAGCTAGACAGCCCCAGCATTTT
TRBD2	TRBJ2-7	TRBV28	.	CASSLGLAGVEQYF	TGTGCCAGCAGCCTAGGACTAGCGGGAGTCGAGCAGTACTTC
.	TRBJ2-3	TRBV6-4	.	CASSDASASTDTQYF	TGTGCCAGCAGTGACGCTAGCGCCTCCACAGATACGCAGTATTTT
TRBD2	TRBJ2-5	TRBV7-9	.	CASSLGAGLAVQTQYF	TGTGCCAGCAGCTTAGGGGCGGGACTAGCGGTGCAGACCCAGTACTTC
TRBD1	TRBJ2-5	TRBV19	.	CASARRDRGQETQYF	TGTGCCAGCGCCCGTCGGGACAGGGGGCAAGAGACCCAGTACTTC
TRBD1	TRBJ1-2	TRBV2	.	CASYVRDRAGGYTF	TGTGCCAGCTATGTAAGGGACAGGGCAGGCGGCTACACCTTC
.	TRBJ1-1	TRBV5-1	.	CASSLGAQNTEAFF	TGCGCCAGCAGCTTGGGGGCTCAGAACACTGAAGCTTTCTTT
.	TRBJ2-7	TRBV10-3	.	CAISESTVKYF	TGTGCCATCAGTGAGTCCACAGTAAAGTACTTC
TRBD2	TRBJ2-1	TRBV10-3	.	CAIRPGLAGINEQFF	TGTGCCATCAGACCGGGACTAGCGGGAATCAATGAGCAGTTCTTC
.	TRBJ1-5	TRBV2	.	CASNTVGRPQHF	TGTGCCAGCAATACCGTTGGGCGGCCCCAGCATTTT
.	TRBJ2-7	TRBV29-1	.	CSVVLAIEQYF	TGCAGCGTTGTTCTCGCGATCGAGCAGTACTTC
.	TRBJ2-3	TRBV28	.	CASSLYGGDTQYF	TGTGCCAGCAGTTTATACGGTGGAGATACGCAGTATTTT
.	TRBJ2-5	TRBV6-6	.	CASSYLQGPETQYF	TGTGCCAGCAGTTACCTACAGGGTCCAGAGACCCAGTACTTC
.	TRBJ1-5	TRBV28	.	CASSPGTGEGNQPQHF	TGTGCCAGCAGCCCCGGTACGGGTGAAGGCAATCAGCCCCAGCATTTT
.	TRBJ2-1	TRBV2	.	CASMSTGGKGNEQFF	TGTGCCAGCATGAGTACTGGCGGGAAGGGGAATGAGCAGTTCTTC
.	TRBJ2-5	TRBV5-1	.	CASSLAVETQYF	TGCGCCAGCAGCTTGGCCGTCGAGACCCAGTACTTC
.	TRBJ1-1	TRBV2	.	CASKQDFNTEAFF	TGTGCCAGCAAACAAGACTTTAACACTGAAGCTTTCTTT
.	TRBJ2-5	TRBV5-1	.	CASSLESPRDAQYF	TGCGCCAGCAGCTTGGAGTCCCCCCGGGATGCCCAGTACTTC
.	TRBJ2-2	TRBV28	.	CASSFGADKANTGELFF	TGTGCCAGCAGTTTTGGGGCAGACAAAGCGAACACCGGGGAGCTGTTTTTT
.	TRBJ2-7	TRBV6-6	.	CASSYGRGYEQYF	TGTGCCAGCAGTTACGGCAGGGGATACGAGCAGTACTTC
.	TRBJ1-4	TRBV15	.	CATSRDLAGLNEKLFF	TGTGCCACCAGCAGAGATCTGGCAGGCCTTAATGAAAAACTGTTTTTT
.	TRBJ1-4	TRBV18	.	CASSADRNNEKLFF	TGTGCCAGCTCAGCAGACAGGAATAATGAAAAACTGTTTTTT
TRBD1	TRBJ1-2	TRBV19	.	CASASMPGQGNYGYTF	TGTGCCAGTGCTTCGATGCCGGGACAGGGAAACTATGGCTACACCTTC
TRBD1	TRBJ1-6	TRBV6-5	.	CASSLKGANSPLHF	TGTGCCAGCAGTCTAAAGGGGGCGAATTCACCCCTCCACTTT